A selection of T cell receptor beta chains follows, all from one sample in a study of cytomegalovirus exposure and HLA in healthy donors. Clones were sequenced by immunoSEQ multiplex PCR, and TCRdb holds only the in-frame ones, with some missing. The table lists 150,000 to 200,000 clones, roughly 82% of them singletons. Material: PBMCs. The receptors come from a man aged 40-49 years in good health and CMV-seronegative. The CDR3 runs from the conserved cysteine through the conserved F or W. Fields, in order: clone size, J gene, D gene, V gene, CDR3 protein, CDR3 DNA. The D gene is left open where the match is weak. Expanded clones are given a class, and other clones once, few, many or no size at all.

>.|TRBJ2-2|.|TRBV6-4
CASSREIAGELFF
TGTGCCAGCAGTAGGGAGATCGCCGGGGAGCTGTTTTTT
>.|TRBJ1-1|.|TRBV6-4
CASSDSAGSVEAFF
TGTGCCAGCAGTGACTCCGCAGGGTCGGTAGAAGCTTTCTTT
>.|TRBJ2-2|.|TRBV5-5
CASSLLGHNTGELFF
TGTGCCAGCAGCTTGTTGGGACACAACACCGGGGAGCTGTTTTTT
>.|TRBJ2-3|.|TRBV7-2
CASSLARPDTQYF
TGTGCCAGCAGCTTAGCGCGTCCAGATACGCAGTATTTT
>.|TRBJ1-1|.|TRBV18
CASSPGRDTEAFF
TGTGCCAGCTCACCAGGCAGGGACACTGAAGCTTTCTTT
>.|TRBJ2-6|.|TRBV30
CAWSVPRGNPGANVLTF
TGTGCCTGGAGTGTACCCAGGGGTAACCCTGGGGCCAACGTCCTGACTTTC
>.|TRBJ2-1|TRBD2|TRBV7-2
CASSHSGTRDNEQFF
TGTGCCAGCAGCCACTCCGGGACTAGGGACAATGAGCAGTTCTTC
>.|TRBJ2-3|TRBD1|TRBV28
CASSPHVGQGDKDTQYF
TGTGCCAGCAGTCCGCATGTAGGACAGGGTGATAAAGATACGCAGTATTTT
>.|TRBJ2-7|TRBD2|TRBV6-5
CASSYRLAGAYEQYF
TGTGCCAGCAGTTACAGGCTAGCGGGGGCCTACGAGCAGTACTTC
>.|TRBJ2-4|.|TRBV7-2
CASRPTGDIQYF
TGTGCCAGCAGACCAACGGGGGACATTCAGTACTTC
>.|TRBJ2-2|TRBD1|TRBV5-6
CASSSILRTGGTGELFF
TGTGCCAGCAGCTCAATCCTTAGGACAGGGGGAACCGGGGAGCTGTTTTTT
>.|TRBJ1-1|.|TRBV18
CASSPVGTEAFF
TGTGCCAGCTCACCTGTTGGGACAGAAGCTTTCTTT
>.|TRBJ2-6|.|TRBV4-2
CASSHNVAGANVLTF
TGTGCCAGCAGCCATAATGTGGCCGGGGCCAACGTCCTGACTTTC
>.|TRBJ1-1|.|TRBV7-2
CASSLPQGLNTEAFF
TGTGCCAGCAGCTTGCCCCAGGGGCTGAACACTGAAGCTTTCTTT
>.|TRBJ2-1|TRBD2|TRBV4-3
CASSPMTSGENEQFF
TGCGCCAGCAGCCCCATGACTAGCGGAGAGAATGAGCAGTTCTTC
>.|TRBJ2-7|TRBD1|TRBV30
CAWKYSGTGGYEQYF
TGTGCCTGGAAATATAGCGGGACAGGGGGCTACGAGCAGTACTTC
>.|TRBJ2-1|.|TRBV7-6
CASASGRGHNEQFF
TGTGCCAGTGCAAGTGGGCGGGGCCACAATGAGCAGTTCTTC
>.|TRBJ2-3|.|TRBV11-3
CASSFAGLPTDTQYF
TGTGCCAGCAGCTTCGCAGGGTTGCCCACAGATACGCAGTATTTT
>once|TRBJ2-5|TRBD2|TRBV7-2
CASSPGLAWETQYF
TGTGCCAGCAGCCCCGGACTAGCCTGGGAGACCCAGTACTTC
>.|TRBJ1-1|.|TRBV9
CASSPTGLGTEAFF
TGTGCCAGCAGCCCAACAGGGCTGGGCACTGAAGCTTTCTTT
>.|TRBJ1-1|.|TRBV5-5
CASSLSGVNTEAFF
TGTGCCAGCAGCCTCTCAGGCGTGAACACTGAAGCTTTCTTT
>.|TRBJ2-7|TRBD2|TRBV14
CASSIGGVAGDEQYF
TGTGCCAGCAGCATTGGAGGGGTAGCGGGGGACGAGCAGTACTTC
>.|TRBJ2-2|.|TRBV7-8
CASSLRRGGPTGELFF
TGTGCCAGCAGCTTAAGAAGGGGGGGGCCCACCGGGGAGCTGTTTTTT
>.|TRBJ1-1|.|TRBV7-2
CASSLEPLNTEAFF
TGTGCCAGCAGCTTAGAGCCCCTGAACACTGAAGCTTTCTTT
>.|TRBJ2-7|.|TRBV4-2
CASRPRSGPYEQYF
TGTGCCAGCAGGCCAAGGAGCGGGCCCTACGAGCAGTACTTC
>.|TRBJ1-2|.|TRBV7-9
CASLGTHSMKEGYTF
TGTGCCAGCCTTGGGACACACTCCATGAAAGAAGGCTACACCTTC
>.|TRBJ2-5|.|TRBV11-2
CASSLADRKGTQYF
TGTGCCAGCAGCTTAGCGGACAGAAAGGGGACCCAGTACTTC
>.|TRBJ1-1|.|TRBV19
CASSIQGRANTEAFF
TGTGCCAGTAGTATACAGGGTAGGGCGAACACTGAAGCTTTCTTT
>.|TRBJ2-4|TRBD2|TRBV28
CASSPMVGRSIQYF
TGTGCCAGCAGTCCCATGGTCGGGAGGAGCATTCAGTACTTC
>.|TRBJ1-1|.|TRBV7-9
CASSLGGLNTEAFF
TGTGCCAGCAGCTTAGGAGGGCTGAACACTGAAGCTTTCTTT
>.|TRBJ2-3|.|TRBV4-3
CASSQILYTDTQYF
TGCGCCAGCAGCCAAATTCTCTATACAGATACGCAGTATTTT
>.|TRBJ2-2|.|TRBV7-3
CASSSQPSANTGELFF
TGTGCCAGCAGCTCCCAGCCCAGCGCGAACACCGGGGAGCTGTTTTTT
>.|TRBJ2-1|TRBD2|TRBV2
CASSGLAGGRGEQFF
TGTGCCAGCAGTGGACTAGCGGGGGGGAGGGGTGAGCAGTTCTTC
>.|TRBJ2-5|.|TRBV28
CASDQGVGQYF
TGTGCCAGCGACCAAGGGGTCGGGCAGTACTTC
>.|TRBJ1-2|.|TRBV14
CASSQPGGGGYGYTF
TGTGCCAGCAGCCAACCCGGCGGGGGCGGCTATGGCTACACCTTC
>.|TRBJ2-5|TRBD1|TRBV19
CASSINRGETQYF
TGTGCCAGTAGTATTAACAGGGGAGAGACCCAGTACTTC
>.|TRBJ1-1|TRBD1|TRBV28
CASTTMRGQRNTEAFF
TGTGCCAGCACTACCATGAGGGGGCAGAGAAACACTGAAGCTTTCTTT
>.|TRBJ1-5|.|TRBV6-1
CASSEAPVQPQHF
TGTGCCAGCAGTGAAGCCCCTGTGCAGCCCCAGCATTTT
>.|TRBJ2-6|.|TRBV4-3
CASSQDQGYGANVLTF
TGCGCCAGCAGCCAAGATCAGGGATATGGGGCCAACGTCCTGACTTTC
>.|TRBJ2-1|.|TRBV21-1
CASSRQLTSGPYNEQFF
TGTGCCAGCAGCAGACAATTGACTAGCGGGCCCTACAATGAGCAGTTCTTC
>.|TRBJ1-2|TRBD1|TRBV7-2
CASSEDRRHGYTF
TGTGCCAGCAGCGAGGACAGGCGTCATGGCTACACCTTC
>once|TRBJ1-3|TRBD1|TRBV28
CASSSGGTGNTIYF
TGTGCCAGCAGTTCAGGGGGGACTGGAAACACCATATATTTT
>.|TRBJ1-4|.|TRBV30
CAWRVNFLFRGATNEKLFF
TGTGCCTGGAGGGTCAACTTTCTCTTCCGGGGGGCGACTAATGAAAAACTGTTTTTT
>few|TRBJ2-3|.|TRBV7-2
CASSPRVADTQYF
TGTGCCAGCAGCCCGCGGGTTGCAGATACGCAGTATTTT
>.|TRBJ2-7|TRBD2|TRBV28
CASSPGGGTYEQYF
TGTGCCAGCAGCCCCGGGGGGGGGACCTACGAGCAGTACTTC
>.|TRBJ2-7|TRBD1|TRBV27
CASSPGTGDEQYF
TGTGCCAGCAGTCCCGGGACAGGGGACGAGCAGTACTTC
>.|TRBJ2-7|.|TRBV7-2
CASSLTHNSGWQYF
TGTGCCAGCAGCCTCACTCATAACTCGGGGTGGCAGTACTTC
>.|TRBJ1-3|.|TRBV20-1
CSANGGNTIYF
TGCAGTGCTAACGGGGGAAACACCATATATTTT
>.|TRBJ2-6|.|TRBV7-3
CASSLDPGVHSGANVLTF
TGTGCCAGCAGCTTAGATCCGGGGGTCCACTCTGGGGCCAACGTCCTGACTTTC
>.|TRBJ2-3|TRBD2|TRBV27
CASSQNSGGAQDTQYF
TGTGCCAGCAGTCAAAATAGCGGGGGGGCCCAAGATACGCAGTATTTT
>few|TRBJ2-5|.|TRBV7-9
CASSHRQGETQYF
TGTGCCAGCAGCCACCGCCAGGGGGAGACCCAGTACTTC
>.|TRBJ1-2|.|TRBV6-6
CASSSVRRDGYTF
TGTGCCAGCAGTTCCGTTCGGCGGGACGGCTACACCTTC
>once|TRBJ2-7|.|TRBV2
CASSPLGWSGGSSYEQYF
TGTGCCAGCAGTCCTTTAGGGTGGAGCGGAGGGAGCTCCTACGAGCAGTACTTC
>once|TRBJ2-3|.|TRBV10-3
CAIRDGSGGTDTQYF
TGTGCCATCAGGGACGGGTCGGGGGGCACAGATACGCAGTATTTT
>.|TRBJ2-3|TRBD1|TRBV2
CASSLTGGTDTQYF
TGTGCCAGCAGTCTAACAGGGGGTACAGATACGCAGTATTTT